The clone carrying this T cell receptor beta chain was counted a few times. Its antigen is as yet unknown. This record comes from a study of response to subunit inactivated influenza vaccine. Findings and limits, study-wide: The authors offered the suggestion that each seasonal influenza vaccination recruits few new T cells.

This CDR3 is 15 amino acids long. The V and J ends lost 7 bases and 0 bases respectively, with 15 bases between them. Germline V lookup: CDR1 WSHSY, CDR2 SAAADI. TCRdb re-derived calls from the RT-PCR reads in MiXCR, one entry per CDR3 protein. The sample has hundreds of thousands of distinct CDR3 sequences; around 15% are singletons. The chain is built from TRBV10-2 and TRBJ1-1, with D hard to call. The TCR comes from a man aged 45 to 65 who received an inactivated influenza vaccine. Specimen: PBMCs from blood, collected less than 15 days before vaccination. Here the CDR3 DNA reads TGCGCCAGCACCAGACTGCTATACATGAACACTGAAGCTTTCTTT. It encodes CASTRLLYMNTEAFF.